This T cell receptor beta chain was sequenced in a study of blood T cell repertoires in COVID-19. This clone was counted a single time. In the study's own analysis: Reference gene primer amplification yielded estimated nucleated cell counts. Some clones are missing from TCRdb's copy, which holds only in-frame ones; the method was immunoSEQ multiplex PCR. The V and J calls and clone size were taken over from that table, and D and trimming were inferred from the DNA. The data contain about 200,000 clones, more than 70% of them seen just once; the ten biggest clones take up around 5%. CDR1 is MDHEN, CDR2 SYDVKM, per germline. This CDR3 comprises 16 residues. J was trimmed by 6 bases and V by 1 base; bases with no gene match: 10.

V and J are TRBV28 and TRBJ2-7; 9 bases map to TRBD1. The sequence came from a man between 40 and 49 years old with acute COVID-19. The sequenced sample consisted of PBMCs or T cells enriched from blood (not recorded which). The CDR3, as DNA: TGTGCCAGCAGTTTATTCGGCGGGACAGGGAGGGGCGAGCAGTACTTC. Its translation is CASSLFGGTGRGEQYF.